A single sample gave rise to the 21 T cell receptor beta chains below, sequenced in a study of control samples from healthy donors and cancer patients. Data came from immunoSEQ multiplex PCR; TCRdb stores just in-frame clones and leaves some out. The data show 94,000 or so clones, around 85% seen once. The sample comprised PBMCs. Every receptor here comes from a man aged 70 or older with lung cancer.

The chain employs TRBV4-3 and TRBJ1-5, with D maybe TRBD1 (6 bases). Germline V gene sequence: CDR1 LGHNA, CDR2 YSLEER. V was pared by 0 bases and J by 7 bases, with 10 bases between. CDR3 length equals 14 residues. The DNA for the CDR3 is TGCGCCAGCAGCCAAGAAGGGGGAGACCAGCCCCAGCATTTT. Its translation is CASSQEGGDQPQHF.

The chain has TRBV11-1 and TRBJ2-3; possibly TRBD2 for D (7 bases). V lost 3 bases and J lost 0, with 13 bases in between. This CDR3 is 16 amino acids long. CDR1 and CDR2 (germline): SGHAT, FQDESV (reference sequence). The CDR3 sequence: CASSFDGGHSTDTQYF. DNA of the CDR3: TGTGCCAGCAGCTTCGACGGGGGGCATAGCACAGATACGCAGTATTTT.

The chain employs TRBV10-2 and TRBJ1-4; maybe TRBD1 (5 bases). This CDR3 is 15 amino acids long. Trimming removed 8 bases at V and 8 bases at J, with 21 bases between. Germline lookup yields CDR1 WSHSY and CDR2 SAAADI. The CDR3 reads CASRQGGDRGEKLFF. The DNA of the CDR3 is TGCGCCAGCCGCCAGGGAGGGGATCGGGGGGAAAAACTGTTTTTT.

This chain uses TRBV19 with TRBJ2-7; the D is unclear. V was pared by 7 bases and J by 4 bases, with 11 bases between. The CDR3 runs to 12 residues. Germline V gene data show CDR1 as LNHDA and CDR2 as SQIVND (reference sequence). CDR3 nucleotides: TGTGCCAGTAACCACCCGCCTTACGAGCAGTACTTC. Its translation: CASNHPPYEQYF.

This clone was found a few times. CDR3 sequence (DNA): TGTGCCAGCAGCAAAGCCACAGGGGTGAACACTGAAGCTTTCTTT. This translates into CASSKATGVNTEAFF. The rearrangement joins TRBV5-5 to TRBJ1-1, with 7 bases identical to TRBD1. V was clipped by 4 bases and J by 0 bases; unmatched bases: 6. The CDR3 length is 15 residues. The germline V gene encodes CDR1 SGHKS and CDR2 YYEKEE (reference sequence). Full variable domain (missing parts from reference TRBV5-5 and TRBJ1-1): DAGVTQSPTHLIKTRGQQVTLRCSPISGHKSVSWYQQVLGQGPQFIFQYYEKEERGRGNFPDRFSARQFPNYSSELNVNALLLGDSALYLCASSKATGVNTEAFFGQGTRLTVV.

Written as DNA, the CDR3 is TGTGCCAGCAGCTTGCGGACAGGGGGAGGGACTGAAGCTTTCTTT. It yields the protein CASSLRTGGGTEAFF. The gene calls are TRBV7-2 and TRBJ1-1; 10 positions agree with TRBD1. The ends lost 3 bases at V and 5 bases at J; junction bases unmatched: 6. Per the germline V gene, CDR1 is SGHTA and CDR2 is FQGNSA. CDR3 length equals 15 residues.

V gene TRBV11-3 combines with J gene TRBJ2-1; D may be TRBD1 (5 bases). The V and J ends lost 4 bases and 8 bases respectively, with 18 bases between them. The CDR3 extends over 15 amino acids. Germline V gene lookup returns CDR1 SGHNT and CDR2 YENEEA. CDR3 loop: CASSSSRSGFHEQFF. The CDR3 nucleotides read TGTGCCAGCAGCTCCTCTCGCTCAGGGTTCCATGAGCAGTTCTTC.

The sample holds one count of this clone. The chain carries TRBV7-9 and TRBJ1-1; D unresolved. V was shortened by 1 base and J by 5 bases, with 5 bases between the two germline ends. Germline lookup yields CDR1 SEHNR and CDR2 FQNEAQ (reference sequence). This CDR3 has 12 amino acids. The DNA for the CDR3 is TGTGCCAGCAGCTTAGATTTTACTGAAGCTTTCTTT. Its protein product is CASSLDFTEAFF.

The chain uses TRBV11-2 and TRBJ1-1; D is perhaps TRBD1 (6 bases). The germline V gene encodes CDR1 SGHAT and CDR2 FQNNGV. This CDR3 comprises 14 residues. The V end lost 2 bases, the J end lost 9 bases, and 16 bases lay between the germline ends. This chain's CDR3 is CASSLSGEGGKAFF. The CDR3 DNA reads as TGTGCCAGCAGCTTAAGTGGGGAAGGGGGGAAAGCTTTCTTT.

This clone was seen more than once but under ten times. This chain links TRBV2 with TRBJ1-5; 9 bases agree with TRBD1. This CDR3 is built from 16 residues. Germline trimming cut 6 bases from V and 4 bases from J; bases unmatched to any gene: 10. Germline values: CDR1 SNHLY, CDR2 FYNNEI. In DNA form, the CDR3 reads TGTGCCAGCAGAGCGCACAGGGGGCAGGGGAATCAGCCCCAGCATTTT. Translation gives CASRAHRGQGNQPQHF.

V is TRBV7-6 and J is TRBJ2-1; 10 positions agree with TRBD2. Germline-derived CDR1 and CDR2 are SGHVS and FNYEAQ. This CDR3 is built from 18 residues. Trimming cost V 2 bases and J 1 base; bases outside gene matches: 8. CDR3 residues: CASSLQTSGVGSYNEQFF. The CDR3 nucleotides read TGTGCCAGCAGCTTACAAACTAGCGGGGTGGGGTCCTACAATGAGCAGTTCTTC.

The CDR3 protein is CASSFGRGRGADTQYF. The CDR3 coding sequence is TGTGCCAGCAGCTTTGGGAGGGGACGGGGAGCAGATACGCAGTATTTT. The chain combines TRBV5-6 with TRBJ2-3, with 7 positions matching TRBD2. CDR3 length equals 16 residues. V shed 2 bases and J 4 bases; nucleotides not matched to a gene: 10. The germline gives CDR1 SGHDT, CDR2 YYEEEE.

This clone was recorded only once. V usage is TRBV6-6 and J usage is TRBJ2-7; perhaps TRBD1 as D (5 bases). V shed 4 bases and J shed 2 bases, with 12 bases lying between them. Germline CDR1 MNHNY, CDR2 SVGAGI (reference sequence). The CDR3 runs 14 residues. The CDR3 sequence is CASSLTLGAYEQYF. DNA of the CDR3: TGTGCCAGCAGTTTGACCCTAGGGGCCTACGAGCAGTACTTC.

Concerning this clone: This CDR3 is also generated by other DNA sequences in the sample. The chain carries TRBV5-1 and TRBJ1-4; D uncertain. V lost 5 bases and J lost 0, with 8 bases in between. Per the germline V gene, CDR1 is SGHRS and CDR2 is YFSETQ. The CDR3 consists of 14 residues. CDR3 in DNA: TGCGCCAGCAGTTTAGATTCAACTAATGAAAAACTGTTTTTT. It encodes CASSLDSTNEKLFF.

This clone occurred once. The chain employs TRBV10-2 and TRBJ2-5, with TRBD2 matching 10 bases. The germline V gene encodes CDR1 WSHSY and CDR2 SAAADI. The CDR3 totals 15 residues. J lost 5 bases, V lost 4 bases, and 7 bases had no gene match. For the CDR3, the DNA is TGCGCCAGCAGTGTCACTAGCGGGGTCCCCGAGACCCAGTACTTC. Translating it yields CASSVTSGVPETQYF.

The genes are TRBV18 and TRBJ2-4; perhaps TRBD2 as D (6 bases). Germline CDR1 KGHSH, CDR2 LQKENI. With 2 bases removed from V and 10 bases from J, the gap between germline ends came to 12 bases. CDR3 length equals 13 residues. CDR3 region: CASSPGALAIQYF. In DNA form, the CDR3 reads TGTGCCAGCTCACCAGGGGCCCTAGCGATTCAGTACTTC.

This clone came up once. This chain joins TRBV2 and TRBJ2-1; TRBD1 aligns across 9 bases. The CDR3 totals 15 residues. Germline V gene lookup returns CDR1 SNHLY and CDR2 FYNNEI. Trimming cost V 5 bases and J 2 bases; bases outside gene matches: 4. The CDR3 here is CASSQTGGTYNEQFF. The CDR3 DNA reads TGTGCCAGCAGTCAGACAGGGGGAACCTACAATGAGCAGTTCTTC.

This chain links TRBV14 with TRBJ1-1, with 7 bases fitting TRBD1. The germline gives CDR1 SGHDN, CDR2 FVKESK. Trimming took 5 bases from V and 5 from J; bases not matched to a gene: 14. The CDR3 covers 16 residues. CDR3 sequence: CASSVYGRQGGTEAFF. The DNA of the CDR3 is TGTGCCAGCAGCGTCTACGGTCGACAGGGTGGGACTGAAGCTTTCTTT.

This rearrangement joins TRBV7-3 to TRBJ1-2; perhaps TRBD1 as D (6 bases). Germline V lookup: CDR1 SGHTA, CDR2 FQGTGA. Trimming took off 8 bases at V and 5 bases at J, with 9 bases between the two ends. This CDR3 contains 11 residues. The chain's CDR3 is CASGRGYGYTF. CDR3 nucleotides: TGTGCCAGCGGCAGGGGTTATGGCTACACCTTC.

V usage is TRBV11-2 and J usage is TRBJ1-4; TRBD1 might be the D (5 bases). This CDR3 comprises 15 residues. Germline V CDR1 and CDR2: SGHAT, FQNNGV. The germline V and J ends were trimmed by 2 bases and 3 bases, with 10 bases remaining between them. CDR3 nucleotide sequence: TGTGCCAGCAGCTTACAACGGGGCTCTAATGAAAAACTGTTTTTT. Translation gives CASSLQRGSNEKLFF.

The chain has TRBV5-6 and TRBJ2-7, with D maybe TRBD1 (6 bases). The CDR3 runs 16 residues. Germline assignment: CDR1 SGHDT and CDR2 YYEEEE. Trimming removed 1 base at V and 0 bases at J, with 14 bases between. The CDR3 DNA reads as TGTGCCAGCAGCTTGCTTAATTACAGGGACTCCTACGAGCAGTACTTC. This translates into CASSLLNYRDSYEQYF.